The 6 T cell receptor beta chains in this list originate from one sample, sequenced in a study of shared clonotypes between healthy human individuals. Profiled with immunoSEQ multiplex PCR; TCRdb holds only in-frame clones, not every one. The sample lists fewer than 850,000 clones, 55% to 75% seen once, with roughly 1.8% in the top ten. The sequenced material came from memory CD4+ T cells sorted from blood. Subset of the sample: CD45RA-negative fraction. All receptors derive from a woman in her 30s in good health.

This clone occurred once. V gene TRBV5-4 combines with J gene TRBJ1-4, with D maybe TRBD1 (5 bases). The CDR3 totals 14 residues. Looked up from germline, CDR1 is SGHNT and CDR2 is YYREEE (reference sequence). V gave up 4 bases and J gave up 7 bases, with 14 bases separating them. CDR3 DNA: TGTGCCAGCAGCATGGGGGGATTGGCTGAAAAACTGTTTTTT. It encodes CASSMGGLAEKLFF.

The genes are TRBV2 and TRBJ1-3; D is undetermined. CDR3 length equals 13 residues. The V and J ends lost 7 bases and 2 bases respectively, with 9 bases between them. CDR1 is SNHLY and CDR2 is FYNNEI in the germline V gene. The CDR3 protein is CASMADAGNTIYF. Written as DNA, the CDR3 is TGTGCCAGCATGGCGGATGCTGGAAACACCATATATTTT.

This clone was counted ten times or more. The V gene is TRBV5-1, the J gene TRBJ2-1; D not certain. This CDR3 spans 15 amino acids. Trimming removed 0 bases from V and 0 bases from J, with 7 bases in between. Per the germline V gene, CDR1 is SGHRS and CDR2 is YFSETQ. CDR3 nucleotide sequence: TGCGCCAGCAGCTTGGATGCGCTCTCCTACAATGAGCAGTTCTTC. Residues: CASSLDALSYNEQFF.

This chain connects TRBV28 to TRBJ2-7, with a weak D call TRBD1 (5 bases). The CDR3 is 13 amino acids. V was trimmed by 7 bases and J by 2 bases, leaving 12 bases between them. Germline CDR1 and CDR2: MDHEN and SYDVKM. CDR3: CASKRQQTYEQYF. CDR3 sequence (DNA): TGTGCCAGCAAGAGACAGCAAACCTACGAGCAGTACTTC. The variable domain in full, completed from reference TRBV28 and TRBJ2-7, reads DVKVTQSSRYLVKRTGEKVFLECVQDMDHENMFWYRQDPGLGLRLIYFSYDVKMKEKGDIPEGYSVSREKKERFSLILESASTNQTSMYLCASKRQQTYEQYFGPGTRLTVT.

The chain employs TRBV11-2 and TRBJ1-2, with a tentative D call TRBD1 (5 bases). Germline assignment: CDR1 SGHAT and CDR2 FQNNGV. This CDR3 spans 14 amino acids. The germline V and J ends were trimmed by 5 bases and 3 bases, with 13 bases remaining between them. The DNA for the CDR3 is TGTGCCAGCAGCGAGGGAGGGACCGACTATGGCTACACCTTC. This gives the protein CASSEGGTDYGYTF.

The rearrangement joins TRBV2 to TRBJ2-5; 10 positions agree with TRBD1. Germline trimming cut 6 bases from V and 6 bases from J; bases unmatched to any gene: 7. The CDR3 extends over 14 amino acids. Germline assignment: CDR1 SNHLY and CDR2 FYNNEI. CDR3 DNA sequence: TGTGCCAGCAGCTTCGACAGGGGGCAACAGACCCAGTACTTC. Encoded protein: CASSFDRGQQTQYF.